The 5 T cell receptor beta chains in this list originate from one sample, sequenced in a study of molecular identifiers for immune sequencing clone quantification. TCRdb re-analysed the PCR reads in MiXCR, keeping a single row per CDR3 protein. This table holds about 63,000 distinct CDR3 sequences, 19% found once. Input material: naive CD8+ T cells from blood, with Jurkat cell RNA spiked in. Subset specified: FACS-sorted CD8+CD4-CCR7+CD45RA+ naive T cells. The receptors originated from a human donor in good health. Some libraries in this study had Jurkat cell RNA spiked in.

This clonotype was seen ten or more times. CDR3 DNA sequence: TGTGCCAGCAGCGGACTAGCGGGAGGATCAGATACGCAGTATTTT. Translating it yields CASSGLAGGSDTQYF. The chain uses TRBV6-5 and TRBJ2-3; 14 bases are a match to TRBD2. The CDR3 is 15 residues long. Trimming cost V 6 bases and J 4 bases; bases outside gene matches: 3. Germline V gene data show CDR1 as MNHEY and CDR2 as SVGAGI.

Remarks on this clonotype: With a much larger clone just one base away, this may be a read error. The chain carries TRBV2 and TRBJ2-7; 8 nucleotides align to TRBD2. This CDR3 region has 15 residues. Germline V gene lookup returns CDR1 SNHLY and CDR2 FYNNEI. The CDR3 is CASSATTSVSYKQYF. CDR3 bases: TGTGCCAGCAGCGCCACGACTAGCGTCTCCTACAAGCAGTACTTC. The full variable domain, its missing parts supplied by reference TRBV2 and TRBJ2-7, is EPEVTQTPSHQVTQMGQEVILRCVPISNHLYFYWYRQILGQKVEFLVSFYNNEISEKSEIFDDQFSVERPDGSNFTLKIRSTKLEDSAMYFCASSATTSVSYKQYFGPGTRLTVT.

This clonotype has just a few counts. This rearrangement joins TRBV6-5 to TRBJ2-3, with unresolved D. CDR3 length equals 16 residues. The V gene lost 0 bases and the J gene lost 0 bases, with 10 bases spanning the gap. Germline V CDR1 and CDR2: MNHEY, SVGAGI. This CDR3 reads CASSYSVVTSTDTQYF. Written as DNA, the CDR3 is TGTGCCAGCAGTTACTCGGTAGTTACAAGCACAGATACGCAGTATTTT.

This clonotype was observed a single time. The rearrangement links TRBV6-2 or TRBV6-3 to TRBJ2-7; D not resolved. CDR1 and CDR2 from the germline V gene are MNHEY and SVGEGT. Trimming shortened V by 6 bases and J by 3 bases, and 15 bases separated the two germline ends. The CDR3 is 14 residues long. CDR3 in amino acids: CASSPPSPVYEQYF. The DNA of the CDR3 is TGTGCCAGCAGCCCCCCAAGTCCCGTCTACGAGCAGTACTTC.

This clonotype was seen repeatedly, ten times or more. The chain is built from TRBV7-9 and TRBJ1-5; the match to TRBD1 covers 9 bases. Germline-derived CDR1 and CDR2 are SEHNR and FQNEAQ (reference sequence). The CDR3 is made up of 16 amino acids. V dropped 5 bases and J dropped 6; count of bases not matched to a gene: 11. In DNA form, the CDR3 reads TGTGCCAGCAGCGGAGAAGACAGGGGGGGGGGTCAGCCCCAGCATTTT. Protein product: CASSGEDRGGGQPQHF.